The rows below give T cell receptor beta chains drawn from one sample of a study of blood T cell repertoires in COVID-19. TCRdb's copy holds only in-frame clones and misses some; the assay was immunoSEQ multiplex PCR. This sample has a few hundred thousand clones, with over 75% found just once. Material for sequencing was peripheral blood. The source of these receptors is a woman in her 70s with COVID-19, enrolled during active disease. Both conserved end residues are part of each CDR3. Fields, in order: clone size, V gene, J gene, CDR3 protein. Not all rows give a size; the values are once, few, many and, for expanded clones, a class.

once	TRBV15	TRBJ2-2	CATSASVPGLAGGTGELFF
once	TRBV4-2	TRBJ2-5	CASSLHYRGEETQYF
.	TRBV4-1	TRBJ1-1	CASSQADRNTEAFF
.	TRBV7-9	TRBJ1-5	CASSLVTGEPQHF
.	TRBV30	TRBJ1-1	CAWTGQGQGNTEAFF
.	TRBV9	TRBJ2-1	CASSALSEQFF
.	TRBV3-1/TRBV3-2	TRBJ2-5	CASSQAPGGYQETQYF
.	TRBV28	TRBJ1-2	CASSTTAANYGYTF
.	TRBV7-2	TRBJ1-4	CASSSQATNEKLFF
.	TRBV7-2	TRBJ2-7	CASSLMGQGHEQYF
.	TRBV29-1	TRBJ2-1	CSVVTTVVEQFF
.	TRBV5-6	TRBJ2-2	CASSPFGGTSGRITGELFF
once	TRBV25-1	TRBJ2-5	CASSDPVVAGVETQYF
.	TRBV11-2	TRBJ1-1	CASSEDRALEAFF
.	TRBV18	TRBJ2-7	CASSLGDGQTYEQYF
.	TRBV28	TRBJ1-5	CASSLYPGTGERPQHF
few	TRBV7-2	TRBJ2-1	CASRLNPGLAYEQFF
few	TRBV10-3	TRBJ2-1	CATSRTSDEQFF
.	TRBV4-1	TRBJ1-4	CASSQNPGTGGATNEKLFF
.	TRBV7-2	TRBJ2-1	CASSLWTGPNEQFF
.	TRBV4-2	TRBJ2-3	CASSQGRQGEDTQYF
.	TRBV15	TRBJ2-2	CATSRITGSHTGELFF
few	TRBV9	TRBJ2-7	CASSVGVGAGGFYEQYF
.	TRBV4-3	TRBJ1-1	CASSQLAVGGGEAFF
.	TRBV21-1	TRBJ1-3	CASSKDRAGNTIYF
.	TRBV15	TRBJ2-1	CATSRGTGYYEQFF
.	TRBV5-1	TRBJ2-7	CASSAGLRDRGHEQYF
.	TRBV11-2	TRBJ2-1	CASQSMGLAGYNEQFF
.	TRBV5-1	TRBJ2-7	CASSFERGDGEQYF
.	TRBV9	TRBJ2-1	CASSDPLGEMSSYNEQFF
.	TRBV7-9	TRBJ2-3	CASSLELARADTQYF
few	TRBV7-9	TRBJ1-6	CASSRGPNSPLHF
.	TRBV19	TRBJ2-3	CASSTPGPSGTDTQYF
.	TRBV27	TRBJ1-1	CASSLLRGNTEAFF
.	TRBV21-1	TRBJ2-1	CASSKGTAPNNEQFF
.	TRBV19	TRBJ1-6	CASKEGQYNSPLHF
.	TRBV19	TRBJ2-3	CASSPGLAGVTQYF
.	TRBV19	TRBJ2-6	CASKAGLSGANVLTF
.	TRBV6-2/TRBV6-3	TRBJ1-4	CASSYSTTGNEKLFF
.	TRBV15	TRBJ1-6	CATSRWDTQDSPLHF
.	TRBV4-1	TRBJ2-5	CASSRNRGEETQYF
.	TRBV19	TRBJ1-1	CASSGRGVDTEAFF
.	TRBV18	TRBJ2-7	CASSPPGQGIYEQYF
.	TRBV7-2	TRBJ1-5	CASSSQQGGQPQHF
.	TRBV29-1	TRBJ2-7	CSVRSAGGYEQYF
.	TRBV30	TRBJ1-5	CAWSDGTGDQPQHF